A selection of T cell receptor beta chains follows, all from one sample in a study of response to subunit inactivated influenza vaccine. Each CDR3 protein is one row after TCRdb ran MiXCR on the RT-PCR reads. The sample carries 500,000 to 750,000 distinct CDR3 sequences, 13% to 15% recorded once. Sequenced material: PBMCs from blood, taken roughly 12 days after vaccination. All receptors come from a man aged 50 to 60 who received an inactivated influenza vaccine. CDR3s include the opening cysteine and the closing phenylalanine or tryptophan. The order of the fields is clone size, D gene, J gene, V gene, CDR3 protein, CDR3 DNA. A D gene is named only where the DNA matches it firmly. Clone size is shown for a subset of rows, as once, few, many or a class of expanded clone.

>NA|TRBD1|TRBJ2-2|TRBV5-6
CASSIRTGGLTGELFF
TGTGCCAGCAGCATAAGGACAGGGGGCTTAACCGGGGAGCTGTTTTTT
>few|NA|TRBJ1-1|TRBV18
CASSTKDGLNTEAFF
TGTGCCAGCTCAACTAAGGACGGTCTGAACACTGAAGCTTTCTTT
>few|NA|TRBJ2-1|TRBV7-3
CASSSSSRGSPVF
TGTGCCAGCTCCTCCTCCTCCCGGGGATCCCCTGTCTTC
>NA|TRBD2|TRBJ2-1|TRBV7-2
CAGGIGGFREQFF
TGTGCCGGGGGGATCGGGGGGTTCAGGGAGCAGTTCTTC
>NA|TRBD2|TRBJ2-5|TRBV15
CATSQAGQETQYF
TGTGCCACCAGCCAAGCGGGGCAAGAGACCCAGTACTTC
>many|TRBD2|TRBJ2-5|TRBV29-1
CSVEGGLAGVAETQYF
TGCAGCGTTGAAGGGGGTCTAGCGGGAGTCGCTGAGACCCAGTACTTC
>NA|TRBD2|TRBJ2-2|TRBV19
CASSVSGSTGELFF
TGTGCCAGTAGTGTTAGCGGGAGCACCGGGGAGCTGTTTTTT
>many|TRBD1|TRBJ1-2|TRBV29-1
CSVYSGGLNYGYTF
TGCAGCGTTTATTCAGGGGGTTTAAACTATGGCTACACCTTC
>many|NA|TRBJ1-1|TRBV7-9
CASSLMENTEAFF
TGTGCCAGCAGCTTAATGGAGAACACTGAAGCTTTCTTT
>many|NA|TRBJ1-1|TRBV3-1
CASSQEARKTEAFF
TGTGCCAGCAGCCAAGAGGCGCGGAAGACTGAAGCTTTCTTT
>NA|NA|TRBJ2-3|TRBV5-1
CASSLANTRGSDTQYF
TGCGCCAGCAGCTTGGCGAACACGCGCGGGTCAGATACGCAGTATTTT
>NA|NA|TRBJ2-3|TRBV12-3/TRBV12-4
CASSLTISSTDTQYF
TGTGCCAGCAGTTTAACTATATCTAGTACAGATACGCAGTATTTT
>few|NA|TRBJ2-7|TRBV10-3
CAISESMAGASYEQYF
TGTGCCATCAGTGAGTCGATGGCGGGGGCGTCCTACGAGCAGTACTTC
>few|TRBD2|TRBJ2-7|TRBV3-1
CASSQAGVAGTYEQYF
TGTGCCAGCAGCCAGGCCGGGGTAGCGGGAACCTACGAGCAGTACTTC
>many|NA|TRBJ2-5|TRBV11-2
CASSLGMGSETQYF
TGTGCCAGCAGCTTAGGGATGGGATCAGAGACCCAGTACTTC
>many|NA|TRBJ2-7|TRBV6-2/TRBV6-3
CASSQTYEQYF
TGTGCCAGCAGCCAAACCTACGAGCAGTACTTC
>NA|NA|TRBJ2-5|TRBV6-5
CASSYSMRTGTRETQYF
TGTGCCAGCAGTTACTCGATGCGAACGGGGACGAGGGAAACCCAGTACTTC
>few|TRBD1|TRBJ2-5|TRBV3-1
CASSHGTGWETQYF
TGTGCCAGCAGCCATGGGACAGGATGGGAGACCCAGTACTTC
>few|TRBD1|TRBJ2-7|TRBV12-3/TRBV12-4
CASSRGQAYEQYF
TGTGCCAGCAGTCGAGGACAGGCCTACGAGCAGTACTTC
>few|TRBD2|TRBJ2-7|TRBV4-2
CASSHPGGSIYEQYF
TGTGCCAGCAGCCACCCAGGCGGGAGTATCTACGAGCAGTACTTC
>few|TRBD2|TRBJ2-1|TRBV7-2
CASSPSVGGGRYNEQFF
TGTGCCAGCAGCCCCTCCGTGGGCGGGGGGCGCTACAATGAGCAGTTCTTC
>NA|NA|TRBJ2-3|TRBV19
CACSQGTDTQYF
TGTGCCTGCTCCCAAGGGACAGATACGCAGTATTTT